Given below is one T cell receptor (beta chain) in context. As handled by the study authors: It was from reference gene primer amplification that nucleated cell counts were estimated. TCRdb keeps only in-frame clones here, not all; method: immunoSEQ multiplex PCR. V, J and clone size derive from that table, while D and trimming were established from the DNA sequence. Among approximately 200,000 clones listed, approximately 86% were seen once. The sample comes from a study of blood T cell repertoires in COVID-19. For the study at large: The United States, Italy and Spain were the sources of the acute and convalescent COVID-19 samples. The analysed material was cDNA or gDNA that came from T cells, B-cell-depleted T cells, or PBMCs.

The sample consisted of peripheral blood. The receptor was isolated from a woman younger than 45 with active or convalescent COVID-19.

Here the CDR3 DNA reads TGTGCCAGTAGTATATTTGAGGGCTACGAGCAGTACTTC. Protein product: CASSIFEGYEQYF. This rearrangement joins TRBV19 to TRBJ2-7, with D possibly matching TRBD2 (5 bases). Germline assignment: CDR1 LNHDA and CDR2 SQIVND (reference sequence). The V end lost 2 bases, the J end lost 3 bases, and 8 bases lay between the germline ends. This CDR3 region has 13 residues.